This is a list of T cell receptor beta chains from one sample in a study of multiple sclerosis patients with progressive multifocal leukoencephalopathy. Assay: immunoSEQ multiplex PCR; the TCRdb copy retains only in-frame clones and omits some. This sample carries 31,000 or so clones, 75% to 90% of them seen once, and the ten largest clones take over 1.3%. Sequencing input: PBMCs. The source is a human donor with multiple sclerosis. Both conserved end residues are part of each CDR3. Each record gives: J gene, D gene, clone size, V gene, CDR3 protein, CDR3 DNA. The D gene is left open where the match is weak. Clone size is stated in some rows and not others, as once, few, many or a class when expanded.

J gene: TRBJ2-1
D gene: NA
clone size: NA
V gene: TRBV4-1
CDR3 protein: CASSQDPTLAFDEQFF
CDR3 DNA: TGCGCCAGCAGCCAAGACCCGACATTGGCTTTTGATGAGCAGTTCTTC

J gene: TRBJ2-5
D gene: NA
clone size: NA
V gene: TRBV19
CDR3 protein: CASSTSGTSRETQYF
CDR3 DNA: TGTGCCAGTAGTACATCCGGGACATCCCGGGAGACCCAGTACTTC

J gene: TRBJ1-1
D gene: NA
clone size: NA
V gene: TRBV30
CDR3 protein: CAGGRNTEAFF
CDR3 DNA: TGTGCCGGTGGCCGGAACACTGAAGCTTTCTTT

J gene: TRBJ2-4
D gene: NA
clone size: NA
V gene: TRBV5-7
CDR3 protein: CASSLQGNPQYF
CDR3 DNA: TGTGCCAGCAGCCTTCAAGGGAACCCTCAGTACTTC

J gene: TRBJ1-1
D gene: TRBD1
clone size: NA
V gene: TRBV6-1
CDR3 protein: CASSLQGSHEAFF
CDR3 DNA: TGTGCCAGCAGTCTACAGGGGTCGCATGAAGCTTTCTTT

J gene: TRBJ1-3
D gene: NA
clone size: once
V gene: TRBV7-3
CDR3 protein: CASSLGVGRGISFADSGNTIYF
CDR3 DNA: TGTGCCAGCAGCTTAGGAGTTGGCAGGGGAATTTCCTTCGCCGACTCTGGAAACACCATATATTTT

J gene: TRBJ2-7
D gene: TRBD2
clone size: NA
V gene: TRBV5-1
CDR3 protein: CASSPSGSSYEQYF
CDR3 DNA: TGCGCCAGCAGCCCCAGCGGGAGTTCCTACGAGCAGTACTTC

J gene: TRBJ2-5
D gene: NA
clone size: NA
V gene: TRBV13
CDR3 protein: CASSPRQEETQYF
CDR3 DNA: TGTGCCAGCAGCCCCCGACAGGAAGAGACCCAGTACTTC

J gene: TRBJ2-7
D gene: NA
clone size: NA
V gene: TRBV6-1
CDR3 protein: CASSELTSQYF
CDR3 DNA: TGTGCCAGCAGTGAATTGACCTCGCAGTACTTC

J gene: TRBJ2-3
D gene: TRBD2
clone size: once
V gene: TRBV7-9
CDR3 protein: CASSLGGTSGPTDTQYF
CDR3 DNA: TGTGCCAGCAGCTTAGGTGGGACTAGCGGGCCCACAGATACGCAGTATTTT

J gene: TRBJ1-1
D gene: NA
clone size: NA
V gene: TRBV6-5
CDR3 protein: CASRARDEAEAFF
CDR3 DNA: TGTGCCAGCCGGGCCAGGGATGAGGCTGAAGCTTTCTTT

J gene: TRBJ2-7
D gene: NA
clone size: NA
V gene: TRBV7-9
CDR3 protein: CASSLVPGAVGEQYF
CDR3 DNA: TGTGCCAGCAGCTTAGTTCCGGGGGCGGTCGGCGAGCAGTACTTC

J gene: TRBJ2-3
D gene: NA
clone size: once
V gene: TRBV9
CDR3 protein: CASSPGVATDTQYF
CDR3 DNA: TGTGCCAGCAGCCCAGGAGTAGCCACAGATACGCAGTATTTT

J gene: TRBJ1-3
D gene: NA
clone size: NA
V gene: TRBV9
CDR3 protein: CASSARQVGDTIYF
CDR3 DNA: TGTGCCAGCAGCGCCAGACAGGTTGGGGACACCATATATTTT

J gene: TRBJ1-2
D gene: NA
clone size: NA
V gene: TRBV28
CDR3 protein: CASSSPRAIYGYTF
CDR3 DNA: TGTGCCAGCAGTTCGCCTCGCGCGATTTATGGCTACACCTTC

J gene: TRBJ2-2
D gene: TRBD2
clone size: NA
V gene: TRBV7-2
CDR3 protein: CASRYTSGRRSGELFF
CDR3 DNA: TGTGCCAGCAGGTATACTAGCGGGAGGCGGTCCGGGGAGCTGTTTTTT